Listed below are T cell receptor beta chains from one sample, sequenced in a study of OX40 agonist ivuxolimab in advanced cancers. Method: immunoSEQ multiplex PCR; TCRdb's copy keeps in-frame clones and lacks some. The repertoire includes tens of thousands of clones, around nine tenths of them detected once, and 40% to 55% sits in the top ten. The sample was CD4+ or CD8+ T cells sorted from blood, taken in a trial of the OX40 agonist ivuxolimab. The origin of the receptors is an adult with an advanced solid tumor such as melanoma, head and neck, liver or kidney cancer. The CDR3 runs from the conserved cysteine through the conserved F or W. The order of the fields is V gene, clone size, D gene, J gene, CDR3 protein, CDR3 DNA. The D gene is left open where the match is weak. Only some rows state a clone size, as once, few, many or a class for expanded clones.

TRBV9	.	.	TRBJ2-2	CASSLSGQPSTGELFF	TGTGCCAGCAGCCTCTCGGGGCAGCCGTCCACCGGGGAGCTGTTTTTT
TRBV5-6	.	.	TRBJ2-5	CASSRTRDSVVETQYF	TGTGCCAGCAGCCGTACTCGGGATAGCGTCGTGGAGACCCAGTACTTC
TRBV28	.	TRBD1	TRBJ1-2	CASSPVVLGQAHF	TGTGCCAGCAGTCCTGTAGTCCTTGGACAGGCCCATTTC
TRBV7-7	once	.	TRBJ2-3	CASSLSRSFTDTQYF	TGTGCCAGCAGCTTAAGCAGGAGTTTCACGGATACGCAGTATTTT
TRBV18	.	TRBD1	TRBJ1-1	CASFETGNPEAFF	TGTGCCAGCTTTGAGACAGGGAACCCTGAAGCTTTCTTT
TRBV29-1	.	TRBD2	TRBJ2-1	CSVDSGGAMVRNYNEQFF	TGCAGCGTTGACTCCGGGGGGGCCATGGTAAGGAATTACAATGAGCAGTTCTTC
TRBV27	.	TRBD1	TRBJ2-7	CASSFEGASYEQYF	TGTGCCAGCAGTTTCGAGGGGGCCTCCTACGAGCAGTACTTC
TRBV9	.	TRBD2	TRBJ2-3	CASSTSGGGPTDTQYF	TGTGCCAGCAGCACAAGCGGGGGGGGTCCCACAGATACGCAGTATTTT
TRBV6-1	.	.	TRBJ2-7	CASSEVSKGALSYEQYF	TGTGCCAGCAGTGAAGTGAGCAAAGGGGCGCTCTCCTACGAGCAGTACTTC
TRBV6-6	.	.	TRBJ2-3	CASSISTDTQYF	TGTGCCAGCAGTATCAGCACAGATACGCAGTATTTT
TRBV2	.	.	TRBJ1-4	CASIGPGEKLFF	TGTGCCAGCATCGGGCCAGGGGAAAAACTGTTTTTT
TRBV5-1	.	.	TRBJ2-3	CASSPDRQTSTDTQYF	TGCGCCAGCAGCCCCGACAGACAGACTAGCACAGATACGCAGTATTTT
TRBV11-1	.	.	TRBJ1-1	CASSLGADTEAFF	TGTGCCAGCAGCTTAGGGGCCGACACTGAAGCTTTCTTT
TRBV6-1	many	.	TRBJ2-6	CASGGSGANVLTF	TGTGCCAGCGGTGGGTCTGGGGCCAACGTCCTGACTTTC
TRBV4-1	.	TRBD1	TRBJ2-7	CASSQGGTGGAYEQYF	TGCGCCAGCAGCCAAGGTGGGACAGGGGGCGCCTACGAGCAGTACTTC
TRBV25-1	.	TRBD2	TRBJ2-5	CASSEWRGVQETQYF	TGTGCCAGCAGTGAGTGGCGGGGGGTACAAGAGACCCAGTACTTC
TRBV11-2	once	.	TRBJ2-3	CASTPWGAGGSSTDTQYF	TGTGCCAGCACCCCATGGGGGGCCGGGGGGTCTAGCACAGATACGCAGTATTTT
TRBV4-3	.	TRBD1	TRBJ2-7	CASSQGVGTGRSSYEQYF	TGCGCCAGCAGCCAAGGGGTGGGGACAGGGCGCAGCTCCTACGAGCAGTACTTC
TRBV7-6	.	.	TRBJ2-7	CASSSGRGSYEQYF	TGTGCCAGCAGCTCAGGGCGGGGCTCCTACGAGCAGTACTTC
TRBV27	.	.	TRBJ2-7	CASSLGVTGTYEQYF	TGTGCCAGTAGTTTGGGAGTGACAGGCACCTACGAGCAGTACTTC
TRBV7-3	few	.	TRBJ1-1	CASRSTGTEAFF	TGTGCCAGCAGGTCCACGGGAACTGAAGCTTTCTTT
TRBV2	.	.	TRBJ2-2	CATNAATGELFF	TGTGCCACCAATGCGGCAACCGGGGAGCTGTTTTTT
TRBV5-4	.	.	TRBJ1-2	CASSLRYGTQRSDGYTF	TGTGCCAGCAGCTTACGTTACGGGACCCAAAGGAGCGATGGCTACACCTTC
TRBV7-7	.	.	TRBJ2-5	CAPPARQEETQYF	TGTGCTCCCCCAGCTCGACAGGAGGAGACCCAGTACTTC
TRBV4-3	.	.	TRBJ2-1	CASSQVLQGGHNEQFF	TGCGCCAGCAGCCAAGTCTTGCAGGGTGGACACAATGAGCAGTTCTTC
TRBV7-9	.	TRBD1	TRBJ2-1	CASSPGTGAYNEQFF	TGTGCCAGCAGCCCCGGGACAGGGGCCTACAATGAGCAGTTCTTC
TRBV19	once	TRBD1	TRBJ1-1	CASSVVRDRGRLDTEAFF	TGTGCCAGTAGTGTGGTCCGGGACAGGGGGCGTTTGGACACTGAAGCTTTCTTT
TRBV4-3	once	.	TRBJ1-1	CASSQDIRGRTEAFF	TGCGCCAGCAGCCAAGATATTCGGGGGAGGACTGAAGCTTTCTTT
TRBV28	.	TRBD1	TRBJ1-5	CASSTIRGQGDQPQHF	TGTGCCAGCAGTACTATTCGCGGACAGGGTGATCAGCCCCAGCATTTT
TRBV29-1	.	.	TRBJ1-1	CSVEGAGGGDTEAFF	TGCAGCGTTGAGGGGGCAGGCGGCGGGGACACTGAAGCTTTCTTT
TRBV4-1	.	.	TRBJ2-5	CASSPRQGQTETQYF	TGCGCCAGCAGCCCCCGGCAGGGTCAAACTGAGACCCAGTACTTC
TRBV6-5	.	TRBD2	TRBJ2-1	CASSPGLAGSNEQFF	TGTGCCAGCAGTCCTGGACTAGCGGGGAGCAATGAGCAGTTCTTC
TRBV5-1	.	TRBD1	TRBJ2-3	CASSDYRGNTDTQYF	TGCGCCAGCAGCGACTACAGGGGAAACACAGATACGCAGTATTTT
TRBV21-1	.	.	TRBJ2-7	CASRQGSYEQYF	TGTGCCAGCAGACAGGGATCCTACGAGCAGTACTTC
TRBV28	once	TRBD1	TRBJ1-1	CASSLGTGGTNTEAFF	TGTGCCAGCAGTCTCGGGACAGGGGGTACAAACACTGAAGCTTTCTTT
TRBV4-1	.	.	TRBJ2-2	CASSQAVIITGELFF	TGCGCCAGCAGCCAAGCAGTCATTATAACCGGGGAGCTGTTTTTT
TRBV7-6	.	TRBD1	TRBJ2-7	CASSLGTASYEQYF	TGTGCCAGCAGCCTTGGGACAGCTTCCTACGAGCAGTACTTC
TRBV6-5	.	.	TRBJ2-5	CASSYARSETQYF	TGTGCCAGCAGTTACGCGCGGTCAGAGACCCAGTACTTC
TRBV13	.	.	TRBJ1-4	CASSSWGRGGSEKLFF	TGTGCCAGCAGCTCCTGGGGGCGGGGCGGTTCTGAAAAACTGTTTTTT
TRBV11-3	.	.	TRBJ2-5	CASAKEAQETQYF	TGTGCCAGCGCGAAAGAGGCCCAAGAGACCCAGTACTTC
TRBV5-6	.	TRBD1	TRBJ1-1	CASSPLQGDTEAFF	TGTGCCAGCAGCCCCTTACAGGGGGACACTGAAGCTTTCTTT
TRBV4-3	.	TRBD1	TRBJ2-1	CASSQDLWQGASNEQFF	TGCGCCAGCAGCCAAGATTTGTGGCAGGGGGCGAGTAATGAGCAGTTCTTC
TRBV6-4	once	.	TRBJ2-3	CASSYSGATDTQYF	TGTGCCAGCAGTTACTCGGGGGCTACAGATACGCAGTATTTT
TRBV9	.	.	TRBJ2-3	CASSLGGSTDTQYF	TGTGCCAGCAGCCTGGGGGGCTCCACAGATACGCAGTATTTT
TRBV30	few	.	TRBJ2-7	CAWREQGTYEQYF	TGTGCCTGGCGTGAACAGGGTACTTACGAGCAGTACTTC
TRBV5-4	.	.	TRBJ1-1	CASREQGELIMNTEAFF	TGTGCCAGCAGGGAACAGGGCGAACTAATCATGAACACTGAAGCTTTCTTT
TRBV15	.	TRBD2	TRBJ2-1	CATSGRAWDEQFF	TGTGCCACCAGCGGGAGGGCTTGGGATGAGCAGTTCTTC
TRBV5-8	.	.	TRBJ2-2	CASSHQLNTGELFF	TGTGCCAGCAGCCATCAGCTGAACACCGGGGAGCTGTTTTTT
TRBV7-2	.	.	TRBJ1-5	CASSLGLGAQPQHF	TGTGCCAGCAGCTTAGGCCTCGGGGCGCAGCCCCAGCATTTT
TRBV27	.	.	TRBJ2-1	CASSLSPYNEQFF	TGTGCCAGCAGTTTATCACCCTACAATGAGCAGTTCTTC
TRBV28	.	TRBD1	TRBJ2-1	CASKPPGQVNNEQFF	TGTGCCAGCAAACCCCCGGGACAGGTGAACAATGAGCAGTTCTTC
TRBV19	.	TRBD1	TRBJ1-1	CASSKTGVDTEAFF	TGTGCCAGTAGTAAGACAGGGGTGGACACTGAAGCTTTCTTT
TRBV27	.	.	TRBJ2-2	CASSLLGSGELFF	TGTGCCAGCAGTTTATTGGGGTCCGGGGAGCTGTTTTTT
TRBV10-1	once	.	TRBJ2-1	CASSVPGSSYNEQFF	TGCGCCAGCAGTGTCCCAGGGAGCTCCTACAATGAGCAGTTCTTC
TRBV9	.	.	TRBJ1-1	CASSPTGAGAEAFF	TGTGCCAGCAGCCCGACGGGGGCAGGGGCCGAAGCTTTCTTT